The 13 T cell receptor beta chains below were found in one sample sequenced in a study of blood T cell repertoires in COVID-19. Sequencing was performed with immunoSEQ multiplex PCR; in TCRdb, only in-frame clones are kept and a portion is missing. The sample yields hundreds of thousands of clones, around nine tenths seen once. Sequencing was performed on peripheral blood. These receptors all stem from a woman in her 30s with COVID-19, enrolled during active disease.

The gene calls are TRBV19 and TRBJ2-5, with TRBD2 as a possible D gene (6 bases). This CDR3 spans 15 amino acids. Germline-derived CDR1 and CDR2 are LNHDA and SQIVND (reference sequence). V dropped 5 bases and J dropped 5 bases, with 18 bases sitting between them. CDR3 sequence: CASSLMGGGRETQYF. The CDR3 nucleotides read TGTGCCAGTAGTCTGATGGGGGGAGGTCGCGAGACCCAGTACTTC. Using reference TRBV19 and TRBJ2-5 for the parts outside the CDR3, the full variable domain is DGGITQSPKYLFRKEGQNVTLSCEQNLNHDAMYWYRQDPGQGLRLIYYSQIVNDFQKGDIAEGYSVSREKKESFPLTVTSAQKNPTAFYLCASSLMGGGRETQYFGPGTRLLVL.

The V gene is TRBV7-3, the J gene TRBJ2-3; 8 bases fit TRBD2. The junction had 3 bases not matched to a gene; V was cut back by 4 bases and J by 0 bases. CDR1 and CDR2 (germline): SGHTA, FQGTGA. The CDR3 sequence is 15 residues long. The CDR3: CASSYSSGSTDTQYF. The CDR3 DNA sequence: TGTGCCAGCAGCTATTCTAGCGGGAGCACAGATACGCAGTATTTT. The whole variable domain, filled in from reference TRBV7-3 and TRBJ2-3, reads GAGVSQTPSNKVTEKGKYVELRCDPISGHTALYWYRQSLGQGPEFLIYFQGTGAADDSGLPNDRFFAVRPEGSVSTLKIQRTERGDSAVYLCASSYSSGSTDTQYFGPGTRLTVL.

The count of this clone is one. This rearrangement joins TRBV27 to TRBJ1-2; TRBD1 agrees at 11 bases. Germline-derived CDR1 and CDR2 are MNHEY and SMNVEV (reference sequence). V trimming: 5 bases; J trimming: 3 bases; junction bases outside the gene matches: 2. The CDR3 length is 14 residues. CDR3 nucleotides: TGTGCCAGCAGTGGACAGGGGGCCTACTATGGCTACACCTTC. Amino acid sequence: CASSGQGAYYGYTF.

V and J are TRBV6-5 and TRBJ2-4, with 9 bases matching TRBD1. Per the germline V gene, CDR1 is MNHEY and CDR2 is SVGAGI. The CDR3 consists of 14 residues. V lost 11 bases to trimming and J lost 8 bases; unmatched junction nucleotides: 13. The DNA of the CDR3 is TGTGCCGTCCTTCAACAGGGGGCGAGTGACATTCAGTACTTC. The encoded protein is CAVLQQGASDIQYF.

A remark on this clone: At one end, the junction sequence differs from germline, possibly due to a read error. The chain is built from TRBV3-1 (or the pseudogene TRBV3-2) and TRBJ1-2, with D uncertain. Germline CDR1 is LGHDT and CDR2 is YNNKEL (reference sequence). This CDR3 has 13 amino acids. CDR3 protein: CASSQVADYGYTF. The CDR3 DNA sequence: TGTGCCAGCAGCCAAGTGGCAGACTACGGCTACACCTTC.

The rearrangement uses TRBV9 and TRBJ2-2, with 10 bases that match TRBD2. V shed 0 bases and J 4 bases; nucleotides not matched to a gene: 9. Germline CDR1 and CDR2: SGDLS and YYNGEE. The CDR3 has 18 residues. The CDR3 DNA sequence: TGTGCCAGCAGCGTAGATACAGCGGGAGGGCCGATCACCGGGGAGCTGTTTTTT. It encodes CASSVDTAGGPITGELFF.

The chain has TRBV7-9 and TRBJ2-7, with 11 bases matching TRBD2. The CDR3 totals 14 residues. The V and J ends lost 3 bases and 5 bases, in that order; junction bases with no gene match: 3. Germline V gives CDR1 SEHNR, CDR2 FQNEAQ (reference sequence). The CDR3 protein is CASSFLAGGNEQYF. As DNA, the CDR3 is TGTGCCAGCAGCTTCCTAGCGGGAGGTAACGAGCAGTACTTC.

This clone has a single count. The chain joins TRBV19 to TRBJ2-7; D remains ambiguous. From germline, CDR1 is LNHDA and CDR2 SQIVND (reference sequence). CDR3 size: 14 residues. Trimming took off 7 bases at V and 0 bases at J, with 13 bases between the two ends. CDR3 loop: CASNEEISSYEQYF. The CDR3, as DNA: TGTGCCAGTAATGAAGAGATAAGCTCCTACGAGCAGTACTTC.

This clone was detected a few times. V and J are TRBV28 and TRBJ2-3; 7 bases are shared with TRBD1. With V trimmed by 6 bases and J by 5 bases, 11 bases remained unmatched. Per the germline V gene, CDR1 is MDHEN and CDR2 is SYDVKM. This CDR3 is built from 15 residues. The CDR3 DNA reads TGTGCCAGCAGCCGAACCCTCGGGACAGTAGATACGCAGTATTTT. Protein product: CASSRTLGTVDTQYF.

The J gene is TRBJ2-7, the V gene TRBV27; TRBD1 agrees at 7 bases. The length of the CDR3 is 14 residues. V shed 0 bases, J shed 6 bases, and the junction held 5 bases outside the gene matches. Germline V CDR1 and CDR2: MNHEY, SMNVEV (reference sequence). CDR3 coding DNA: TGTGCCAGCAGTTTATCGAGGACAGGTACCGAGCAGTACTTC. Amino acids: CASSLSRTGTEQYF.

V and J are TRBV10-1 and TRBJ2-7; possible D gene TRBD2, 6 bases. With 6 bases removed from V and 7 bases from J, the gap between germline ends came to 19 bases. Germline-derived CDR1 and CDR2 are WNHNN and SYGVQD (reference sequence). This CDR3 is 14 amino acids long. The CDR3 is CASSAFGTEGEQYF. For the CDR3, the DNA is TGCGCCAGCAGCGCGTTTGGGACTGAGGGGGAGCAGTACTTC.

This rearrangement joins TRBV4-1 to TRBJ2-5; weak D call: TRBD2 (6 bases). V shed 0 bases and J shed 5 bases, with 13 bases lying between them. There are 15 residues in the CDR3. CDR1 is MGHRA and CDR2 is YSYEKL in the germline V gene. This CDR3 reads CASSQDAAGRETQYF. The CDR3 region has the DNA TGCGCCAGCAGCCAAGACGCGGCAGGGAGGGAGACCCAGTACTTC.

The chain links TRBV7-2 to TRBJ2-3; 7 positions agree with TRBD2. J was trimmed by 0 bases and V by 3 bases; bases with no gene match: 6. Germline CDR1 is SGHTA and CDR2 is FQGNSA. The CDR3 totals 16 residues. Written as DNA, the CDR3 is TGTGCCAGCAGCTTGTCACTAGCGATTAGCACAGATACGCAGTATTTT. Translated, it gives CASSLSLAISTDTQYF. Looking up the rest from reference TRBV7-2 and TRBJ2-3 gives the full variable domain: GAGVSQSPSNKVTEKGKDVELRCDPISGHTALYWYRQSLGQGLEFLIYFQGNSAPDKSGLPSDRFSAERTGGSVSTLTIQRTQQEDSAVYLCASSLSLAISTDTQYFGPGTRLTVL.